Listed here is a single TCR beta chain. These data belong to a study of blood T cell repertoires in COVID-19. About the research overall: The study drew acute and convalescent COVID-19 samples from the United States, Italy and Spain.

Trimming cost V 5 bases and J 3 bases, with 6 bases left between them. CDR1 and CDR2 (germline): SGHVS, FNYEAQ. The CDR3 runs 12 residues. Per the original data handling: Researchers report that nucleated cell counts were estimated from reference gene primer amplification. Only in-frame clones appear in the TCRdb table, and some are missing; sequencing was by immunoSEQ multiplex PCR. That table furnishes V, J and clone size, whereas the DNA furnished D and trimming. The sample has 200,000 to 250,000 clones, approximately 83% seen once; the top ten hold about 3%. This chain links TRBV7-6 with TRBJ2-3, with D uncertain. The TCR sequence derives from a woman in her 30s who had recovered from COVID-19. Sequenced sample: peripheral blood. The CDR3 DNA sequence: TGTGCCAGCAGCCAACGGACAGATACGCAGTATTTT. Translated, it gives CASSQRTDTQYF.